This passage covers 2 T cell receptor beta chains from one sample sequenced in a study of vaccination effects on CD4 cells after COVID-19. Expansion of antigen-specific CD4+ T cells with viral peptide pools was carried out by the ViraFEST assay before sequencing. CD4+ T cells were isolated after 10 days of culture. The person had a PCR-confirmed SARS-CoV-2 infection during March to December 2020. Every participant took two doses of the BNT162b2 or mRNA-1273 vaccine. These receptors have no known antigen. Profiling relied on immunoSEQ multiplex PCR, and the TCRdb table lists in-frame clones only, not all of them. The data contain 17,000 or so clones, approximately 82% of them seen just once; the ten biggest clones take up approximately 20%. The sample was CD4+ T cells from PBMCs cultured with SARS-CoV-2 spike peptides, taken after COVID-19 vaccination. The source is a human donor who had a prior SARS-CoV-2 infection.

This clone has only one observation. This chain uses TRBV5-1 with TRBJ2-3; 7 nucleotides line up with TRBD1. This CDR3 is 14 amino acids long. The germline CDR1 and CDR2 sequences are SGHRS and YFSETQ. Trimming removed 4 bases from V and 0 bases from J; junction bases left unmatched: 2. The CDR3 sequence is CASSETGSTDTQYF. The CDR3 coding sequence is TGCGCCAGCAGCGAGACAGGGAGCACAGATACGCAGTATTTT.

The V and J genes are TRBV5-1 and TRBJ2-3, with D unresolved. CDR3 length equals 12 residues. Germline lookup yields CDR1 SGHRS and CDR2 YFSETQ. V lost 0 bases, J lost 7 bases, and 6 bases lay in between. The CDR3 protein is CASSLERNTQYF. The CDR3 DNA is TGCGCCAGCAGCTTGGAGAGGAATACGCAGTATTTT.